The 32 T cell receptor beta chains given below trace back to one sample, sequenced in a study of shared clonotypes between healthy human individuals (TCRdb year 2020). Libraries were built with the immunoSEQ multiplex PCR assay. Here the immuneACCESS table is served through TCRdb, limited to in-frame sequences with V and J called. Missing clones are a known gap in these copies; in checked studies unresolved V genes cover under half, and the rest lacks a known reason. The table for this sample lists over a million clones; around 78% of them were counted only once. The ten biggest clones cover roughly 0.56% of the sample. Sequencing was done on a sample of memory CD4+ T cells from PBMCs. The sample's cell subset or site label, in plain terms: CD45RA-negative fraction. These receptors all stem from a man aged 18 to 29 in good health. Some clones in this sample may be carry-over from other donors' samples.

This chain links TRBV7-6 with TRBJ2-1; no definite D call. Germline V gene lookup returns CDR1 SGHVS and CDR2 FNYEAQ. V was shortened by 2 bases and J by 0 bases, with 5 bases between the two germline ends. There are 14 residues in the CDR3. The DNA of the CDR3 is TGTGCCAGCAGCTTATTGGGCTCCTACAATGAGCAGTTCTTC. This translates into CASSLLGSYNEQFF.

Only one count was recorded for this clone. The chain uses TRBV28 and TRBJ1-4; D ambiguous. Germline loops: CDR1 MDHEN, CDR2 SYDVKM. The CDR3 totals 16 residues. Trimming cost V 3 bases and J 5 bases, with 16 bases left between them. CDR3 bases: TGTGCCAGCAGTTTTTTGTCGAGCTTAGCGAATGAAAAACTGTTTTTT. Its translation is CASSFLSSLANEKLFF.

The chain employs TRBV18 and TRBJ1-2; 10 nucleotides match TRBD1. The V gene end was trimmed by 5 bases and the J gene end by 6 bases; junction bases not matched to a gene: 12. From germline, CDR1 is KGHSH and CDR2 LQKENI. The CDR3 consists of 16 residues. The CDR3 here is CASSTNVGTGEHGYTF. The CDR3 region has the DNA TGTGCCAGCTCAACCAACGTCGGGACAGGGGAGCATGGCTACACCTTC.

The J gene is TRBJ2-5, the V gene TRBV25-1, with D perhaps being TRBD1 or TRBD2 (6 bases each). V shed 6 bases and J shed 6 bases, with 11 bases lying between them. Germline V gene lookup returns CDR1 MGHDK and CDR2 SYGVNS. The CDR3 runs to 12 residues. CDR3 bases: TGTGCCAGCAGGGGGGGCGGAAAGACCCAGTACTTC. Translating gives CASRGGGKTQYF.

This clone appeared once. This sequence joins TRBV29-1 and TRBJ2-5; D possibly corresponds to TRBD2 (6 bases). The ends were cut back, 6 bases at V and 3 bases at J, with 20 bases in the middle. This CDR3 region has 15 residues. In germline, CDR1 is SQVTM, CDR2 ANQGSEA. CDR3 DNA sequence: TGCAGCGTGCCCGTGGGAGGAAGGCGGAAAGAGACCCAGTACTTC. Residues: CSVPVGGRRKETQYF. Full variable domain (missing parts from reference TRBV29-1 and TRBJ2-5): SAVISQKPSRDICQRGTSLTIQCQVDSQVTMMFWYRQQPGQSLTLIATANQGSEATYESGFVIDKFPISRPNLTFSTLTVSNMSPEDSSIYLCSVPVGGRRKETQYFGPGTRLLVL.

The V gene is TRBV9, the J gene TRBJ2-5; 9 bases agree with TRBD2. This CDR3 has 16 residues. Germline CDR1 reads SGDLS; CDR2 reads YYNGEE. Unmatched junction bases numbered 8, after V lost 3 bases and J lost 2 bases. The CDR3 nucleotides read TGTGCCAGCAGCGCCGGGGTAGCGGGGGCACAAGAGACCCAGTACTTC. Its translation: CASSAGVAGAQETQYF.

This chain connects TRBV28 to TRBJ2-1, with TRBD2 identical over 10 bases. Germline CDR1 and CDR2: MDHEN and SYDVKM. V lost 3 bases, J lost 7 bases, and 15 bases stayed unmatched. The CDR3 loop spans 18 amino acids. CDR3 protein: CASSFPSPGTSVGNEQFF. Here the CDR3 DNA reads TGTGCCAGCAGTTTCCCATCGCCTGGGACTAGCGTTGGTAATGAGCAGTTCTTC.

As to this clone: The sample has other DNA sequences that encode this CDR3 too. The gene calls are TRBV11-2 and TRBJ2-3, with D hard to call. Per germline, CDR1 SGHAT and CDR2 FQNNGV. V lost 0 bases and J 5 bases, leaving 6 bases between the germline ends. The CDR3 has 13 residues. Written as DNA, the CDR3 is TGTGCCAGCAGCTTAGACCGAGGAGATACGCAGTATTTT. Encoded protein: CASSLDRGDTQYF.

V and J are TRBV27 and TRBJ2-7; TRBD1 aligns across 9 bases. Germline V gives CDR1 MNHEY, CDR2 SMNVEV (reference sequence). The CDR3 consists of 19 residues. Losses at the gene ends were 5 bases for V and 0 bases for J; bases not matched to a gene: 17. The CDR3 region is CASSPRPGTGSLYSYEQYF. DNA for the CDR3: TGTGCCAGCAGTCCGCGTCCCGGGACAGGGAGTCTCTACTCCTACGAGCAGTACTTC.

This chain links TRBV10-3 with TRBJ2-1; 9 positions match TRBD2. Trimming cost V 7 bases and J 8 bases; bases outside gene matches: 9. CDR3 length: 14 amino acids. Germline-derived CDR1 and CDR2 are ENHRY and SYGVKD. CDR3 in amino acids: CAITPGLAGDEQFF. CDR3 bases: TGTGCCATCACCCCGGGACTAGCTGGGGATGAGCAGTTCTTC.

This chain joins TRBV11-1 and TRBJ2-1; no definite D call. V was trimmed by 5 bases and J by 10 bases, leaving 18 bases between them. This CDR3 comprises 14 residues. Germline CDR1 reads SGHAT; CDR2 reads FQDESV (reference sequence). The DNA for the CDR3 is TGTGCCAGCAGCCCCGGCGTGCCCCCACGAGAGCAGTTCTTC. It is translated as CASSPGVPPREQFF.

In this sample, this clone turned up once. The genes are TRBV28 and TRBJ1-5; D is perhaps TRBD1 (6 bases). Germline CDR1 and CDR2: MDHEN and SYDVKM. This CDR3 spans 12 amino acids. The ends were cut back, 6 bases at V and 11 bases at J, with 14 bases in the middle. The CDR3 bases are TGTGCCAGCAGCCCCCCGGGGGGCTCCCAGCATTTT. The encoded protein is CASSPPGGSQHF.

CDR3 nucleotide sequence: TGTGCCCGTAGCGGGAGCTCCTACAATGAGCAGTTCTTC. It specifies CARSGSSYNEQFF. The V and J genes are TRBV11-2 and TRBJ2-1; 9 bases are shared with TRBD2. The CDR3 is 13 residues long. Germline assignment: CDR1 SGHAT and CDR2 FQNNGV. Losses at the gene ends were 11 bases for V and 0 bases for J; bases not matched to a gene: 2.

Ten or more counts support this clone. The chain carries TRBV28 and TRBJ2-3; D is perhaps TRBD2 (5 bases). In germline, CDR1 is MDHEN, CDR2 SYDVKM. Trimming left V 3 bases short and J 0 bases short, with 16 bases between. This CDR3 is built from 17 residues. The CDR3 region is CASSFPPTITSTDTQYF. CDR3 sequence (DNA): TGTGCCAGCAGTTTCCCTCCGACTATAACTAGCACAGATACGCAGTATTTT. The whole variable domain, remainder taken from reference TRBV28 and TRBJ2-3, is DVKVTQSSRYLVKRTGEKVFLECVQDMDHENMFWYRQDPGLGLRLIYFSYDVKMKEKGDIPEGYSVSREKKERFSLILESASTNQTSMYLCASSFPPTITSTDTQYFGPGTRLTVL.

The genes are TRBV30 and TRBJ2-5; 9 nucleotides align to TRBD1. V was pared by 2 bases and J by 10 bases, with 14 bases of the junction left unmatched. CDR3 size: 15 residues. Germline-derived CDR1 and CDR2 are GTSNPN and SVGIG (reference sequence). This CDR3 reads CAWSSPDRGRVSQYF. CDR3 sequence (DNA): TGTGCCTGGAGTTCCCCGGACAGGGGAAGGGTTAGCCAGTACTTC.

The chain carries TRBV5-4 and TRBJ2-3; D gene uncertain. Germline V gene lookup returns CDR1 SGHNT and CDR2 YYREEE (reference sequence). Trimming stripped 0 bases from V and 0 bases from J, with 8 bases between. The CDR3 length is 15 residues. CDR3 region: CASSLGDGSTDTQYF. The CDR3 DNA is TGTGCCAGCAGCTTGGGTGACGGGAGCACAGATACGCAGTATTTT.

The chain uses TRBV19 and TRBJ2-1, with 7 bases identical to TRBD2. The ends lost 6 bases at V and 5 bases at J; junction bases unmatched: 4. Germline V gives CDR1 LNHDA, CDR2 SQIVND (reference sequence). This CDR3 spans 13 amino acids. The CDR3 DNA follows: TGTGCCAGTAGATTACTAGCGAACAATGAGCAGTTCTTC. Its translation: CASRLLANNEQFF.

This chain's CDR3 is CASSQGWGLSTDTQYF. The CDR3 DNA follows: TGCGCCAGCAGCCAAGGATGGGGACTAAGCACAGATACGCAGTATTTT. J is TRBJ2-3 and V is TRBV4-3; TRBD2 aligns across 7 bases. J gave up 0 bases and V 1 base, and 4 bases lay outside the gene matches. The CDR3 contains 16 residues. Germline assignment: CDR1 LGHNA and CDR2 YSLEER.

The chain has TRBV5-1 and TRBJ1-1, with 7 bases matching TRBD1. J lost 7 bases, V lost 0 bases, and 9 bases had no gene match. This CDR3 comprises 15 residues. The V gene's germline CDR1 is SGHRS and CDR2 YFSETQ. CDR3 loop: CASSLAQGLPNEAFF. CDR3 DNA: TGCGCCAGCAGCTTGGCACAGGGGCTTCCCAATGAAGCTTTCTTT.

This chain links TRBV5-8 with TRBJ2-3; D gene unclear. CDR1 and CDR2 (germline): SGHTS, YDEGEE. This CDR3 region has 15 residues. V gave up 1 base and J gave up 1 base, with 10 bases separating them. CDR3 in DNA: TGTGCCAGCAGCTTGTTGGCCGAGGGCACAGATACGCAGTATTTT. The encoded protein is CASSLLAEGTDTQYF.

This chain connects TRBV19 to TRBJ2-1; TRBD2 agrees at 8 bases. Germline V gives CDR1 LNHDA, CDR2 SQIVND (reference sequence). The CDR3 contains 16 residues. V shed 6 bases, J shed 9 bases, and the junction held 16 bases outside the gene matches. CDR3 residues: CASRSQREKGYGEQFF. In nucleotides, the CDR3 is TGTGCCAGTAGATCCCAGCGGGAGAAGGGGTACGGTGAGCAGTTCTTC.

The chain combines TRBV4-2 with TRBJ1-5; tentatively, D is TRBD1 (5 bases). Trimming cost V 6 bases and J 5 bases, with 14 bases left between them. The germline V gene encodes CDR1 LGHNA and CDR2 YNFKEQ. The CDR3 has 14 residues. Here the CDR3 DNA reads TGTGCCAGCAGAGCCCGGGACGGCTATCAGCCCCAGCATTTT. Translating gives CASRARDGYQPQHF.

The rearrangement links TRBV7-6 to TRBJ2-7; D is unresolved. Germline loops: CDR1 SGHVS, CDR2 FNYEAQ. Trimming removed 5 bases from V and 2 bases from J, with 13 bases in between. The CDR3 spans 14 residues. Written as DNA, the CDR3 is TGTGCCAGCAGCGCCGCCGGAGAGGCCTACGAGCAGTACTTC. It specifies CASSAAGEAYEQYF.

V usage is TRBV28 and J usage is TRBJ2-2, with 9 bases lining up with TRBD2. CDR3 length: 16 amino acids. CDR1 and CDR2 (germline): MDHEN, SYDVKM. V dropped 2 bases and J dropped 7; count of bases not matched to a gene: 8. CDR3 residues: CASSLGASGTVGELFF. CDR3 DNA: TGTGCCAGCAGTTTAGGGGCTAGCGGGACGGTCGGGGAGCTGTTTTTT.

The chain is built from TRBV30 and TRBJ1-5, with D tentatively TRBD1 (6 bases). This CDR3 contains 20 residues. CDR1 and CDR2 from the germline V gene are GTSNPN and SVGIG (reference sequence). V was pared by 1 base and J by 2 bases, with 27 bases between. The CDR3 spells CAWSEGKFLRGKPGNQPQHF. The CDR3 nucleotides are TGTGCCTGGAGTGAAGGAAAGTTCCTGAGGGGGAAGCCGGGCAATCAGCCCCAGCATTTT.

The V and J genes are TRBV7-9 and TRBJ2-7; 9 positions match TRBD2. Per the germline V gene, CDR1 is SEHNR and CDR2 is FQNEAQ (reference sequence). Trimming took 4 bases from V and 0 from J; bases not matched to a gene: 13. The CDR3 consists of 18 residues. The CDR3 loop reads CASSSNGGLADISYEQYF. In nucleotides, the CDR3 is TGTGCCAGCAGCTCAAACGGGGGACTAGCTGACATCTCCTACGAGCAGTACTTC.

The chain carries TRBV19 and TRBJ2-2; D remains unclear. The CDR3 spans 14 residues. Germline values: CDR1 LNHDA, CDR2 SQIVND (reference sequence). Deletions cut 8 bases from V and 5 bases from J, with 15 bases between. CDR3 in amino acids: CASGRAFKTGELFF. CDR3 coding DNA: TGTGCCAGTGGTCGGGCTTTTAAGACCGGGGAGCTGTTTTTT. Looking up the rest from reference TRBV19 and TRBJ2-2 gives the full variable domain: DGGITQSPKYLFRKEGQNVTLSCEQNLNHDAMYWYRQDPGQGLRLIYYSQIVNDFQKGDIAEGYSVSREKKESFPLTVTSAQKNPTAFYLCASGRAFKTGELFFGEGSRLTVL.

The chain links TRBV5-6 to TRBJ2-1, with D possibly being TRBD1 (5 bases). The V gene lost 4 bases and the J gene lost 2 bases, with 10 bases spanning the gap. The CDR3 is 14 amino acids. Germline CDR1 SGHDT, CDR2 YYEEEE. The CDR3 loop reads CASSLLGPYNEQFF. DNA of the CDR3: TGTGCCAGCAGCCTCCTGGGGCCCTACAATGAGCAGTTCTTC.

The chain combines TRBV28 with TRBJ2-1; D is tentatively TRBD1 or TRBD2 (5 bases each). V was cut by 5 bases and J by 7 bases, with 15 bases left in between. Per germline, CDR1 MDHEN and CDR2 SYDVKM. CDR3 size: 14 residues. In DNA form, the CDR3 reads TGTGCCAGCAGTCCACTGGGGGAGTGGAATGAGCAGTTCTTC. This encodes CASSPLGEWNEQFF.

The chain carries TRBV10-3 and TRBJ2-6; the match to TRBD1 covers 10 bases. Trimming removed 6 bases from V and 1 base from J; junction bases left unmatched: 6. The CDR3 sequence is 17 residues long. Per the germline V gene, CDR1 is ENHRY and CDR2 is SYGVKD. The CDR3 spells CAISPGQGLSGANVLTF. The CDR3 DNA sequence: TGTGCCATCAGCCCGGGACAGGGGCTTTCTGGGGCCAACGTCCTGACTTTC.

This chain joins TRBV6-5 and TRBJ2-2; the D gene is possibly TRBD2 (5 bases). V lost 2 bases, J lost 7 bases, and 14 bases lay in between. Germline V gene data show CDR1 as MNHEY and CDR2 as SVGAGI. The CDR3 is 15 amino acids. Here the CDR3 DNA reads TGTGCCAGCAGTTACCTCTCCGGGATGCTCGGGGAGCTGTTTTTT. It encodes CASSYLSGMLGELFF.

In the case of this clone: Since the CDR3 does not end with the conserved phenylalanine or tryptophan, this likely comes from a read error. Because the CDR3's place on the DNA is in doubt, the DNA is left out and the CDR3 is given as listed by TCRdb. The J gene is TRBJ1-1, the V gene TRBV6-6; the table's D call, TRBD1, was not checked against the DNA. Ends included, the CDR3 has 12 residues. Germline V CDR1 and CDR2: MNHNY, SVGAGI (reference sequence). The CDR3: CASSSTGTPRIG.